The source of this T cell receptor (beta chain) is a study of blood T cell repertoires in COVID-19. This CDR3 contains 15 residues. The J segment lost 10 bases and the V segment lost 0 bases, leaving 7 bases of the junction unmatched. Germline V gene data show CDR1 as SGHRS and CDR2 as YFSETQ. Sequencing used immunoSEQ multiplex PCR; TCRdb keeps in-frame clones, though not all of them. Seen here are 50,000 to 75,000 clones, approximately 93% observed once, and the top ten hold approximately 2.6%. J is TRBJ2-1 and V is TRBV5-1; 10 bases match TRBD1. This TCR was recovered from a man aged 70 or older with active COVID-19. The specimen was peripheral blood. CDR3 in DNA: TGCGCCAGCAGCTTGGACGGGACAGGGGCCCCCGAGCAGTTCTTC. Amino acid sequence: CASSLDGTGAPEQFF.